These T cell receptor beta chains were read from a single sample in a study of human T cells and chemical hapten exposure. TCRdb reprocessed the RACE reads via MiXCR and lists one record per CDR3 protein. The profile shows 80,000 to 100,000 distinct CDR3 sequences, around 12% of them singletons. This specimen consisted of whole blood, obtained in connection with sensitization to the hapten diphenylcyclopropenone (DPC). Receptors were obtained from a woman in her 40s with alopecia areata. Some clones in this sample may be carry-over from other donors' samples. Each CDR3 is given with its conserved first and last residue. D genes are given only for firm matches. Rows give clone size only sometimes, using once, few, many, or a class for an expanded clone.

D | J | size | V | CDR3 | DNA
TRBD1 | TRBJ2-5 | - | TRBV6-5 | CASSAITGEETQYF | TGTGCCAGCAGTGCTATCACAGGGGAGGAGACCCAGTACTTC
TRBD1 | TRBJ2-7 | - | TRBV6-6 | CASSYDRAVHEQYF | TGTGCCAGCAGCTACGACAGGGCTGTGCACGAGCAGTACTTC
TRBD1 | TRBJ2-7 | - | TRBV6-2/TRBV6-3 | CASSYRPGQASYEQYF | TGTGCCAGCAGTTACCGACCGGGACAGGCCTCCTACGAGCAGTACTTC
- | TRBJ1-2 | many | TRBV29-1 | CSAWAVDGYTF | TGCAGCGCTTGGGCAGTCGATGGCTACACCTTC
- | TRBJ1-5 | - | TRBV5-1 | CASSFREPQHF | TGCGCCAGCAGCTTCAGAGAGCCCCAGCATTTT
- | TRBJ2-3 | few | TRBV28 | CASEGPTLDTQYF | TGTGCCAGTGAGGGACCAACCCTGGATACGCAGTATTTT
TRBD1 | TRBJ1-2 | - | TRBV10-3 | CAIRETGKGYTF | TGTGCCATCAGGGAGACAGGGAAGGGCTACACCTTC
- | TRBJ2-7 | - | TRBV28 | CASLGDFSYEQYF | TGTGCCAGCTTGGGGGACTTTTCCTACGAGCAGTACTTC
- | TRBJ2-3 | few | TRBV20-1 | CSGFSGTDTQYF | TGCAGTGGTTTTAGCGGCACAGATACGCAGTATTTT
- | TRBJ2-2 | few | TRBV4-2 | CASSQDKLTGELFF | TGTGCCAGCAGCCAAGACAAATTGACCGGGGAGCTGTTTTTT
TRBD1 | TRBJ1-5 | many | TRBV27 | CASSGTGPSQPQHF | TGTGCCAGCAGCGGGACAGGGCCTAGTCAGCCCCAGCATTTT
TRBD2 | TRBJ2-1 | - | TRBV14 | CASSLMRGDYGNEQFF | TGTGCCAGCAGCTTGATGCGAGGGGACTACGGCAATGAGCAGTTCTTC
- | TRBJ2-3 | many | TRBV30 | CAWTLSDTQYF | TGTGCCTGGACGCTGTCAGATACGCAGTATTTT
TRBD2 | TRBJ2-7 | - | TRBV7-2 | CASSLKRGELYEQYF | TGTGCCAGCAGCTTAAAGCGGGGTGAGCTCTACGAGCAGTACTTC
- | TRBJ2-3 | few | TRBV9 | CASSVGDLATDTQYF | TGTGCCAGCAGCGTAGGGGACTTAGCCACAGATACGCAGTATTTT
TRBD2 | TRBJ2-7 | few | TRBV20-1 | CSARRPASGRVNYEQYF | TGCAGTGCCCGGAGACCGGCTAGCGGGAGAGTAAACTACGAGCAGTACTTC
- | TRBJ2-7 | - | TRBV2 | CASGTRYEQYF | TGTGCCAGCGGTACTAGATACGAGCAGTACTTC
- | TRBJ2-2 | - | TRBV5-6 | CASSPQTTGELFF | TGTGCCAGCAGCCCCCAGACTACCGGGGAGCTGTTTTTT
TRBD2 | TRBJ2-1 | few | TRBV20-1 | CSASRGRISTEQFF | TGCAGTGCTAGTCGCGGGAGAATTAGTACTGAGCAGTTCTTC
TRBD2 | TRBJ2-3 | - | TRBV9 | CASSIGLAGGFTDTQYF | TGTGCCAGCAGCATCGGACTAGCGGGAGGATTCACAGATACGCAGTATTTT
- | TRBJ1-5 | few | TRBV12-3/TRBV12-4 | CASSSERLGQPQHF | TGTGCCAGCAGTTCCGAGAGGCTCGGGCAGCCCCAGCATTTT
- | TRBJ2-2 | many | TRBV3-1 | CASSPPSNTGELFF | TGTGCCAGCAGCCCCCCCTCGAACACCGGGGAGCTGTTTTTT
- | TRBJ1-1 | many | TRBV7-9 | CASSLAGTEAFF | TGTGCCAGCAGCTTAGCGGGCACTGAAGCTTTCTTT
TRBD1 | TRBJ2-2 | many | TRBV29-1 | CSVPGQPNTGELFF | TGCAGCGTTCCGGGACAGCCGAACACCGGGGAGCTGTTTTTT
- | TRBJ2-5 | - | TRBV6-2/TRBV6-3 | CASSYFDQETQYF | TGTGCCAGCAGTTATTTCGACCAAGAGACCCAGTACTTC
TRBD2 | TRBJ2-3 | many | TRBV7-9 | CASSSLAGAADTQYF | TGTGCCAGCAGCTCTTTAGCGGGAGCTGCAGATACGCAGTATTTT
TRBD2 | TRBJ2-3 | - | TRBV7-2 | CASSVFLTSGTDTQYF | TGTGCCAGCAGCGTTTTCTTGACTAGCGGCACAGATACGCAGTATTTT
TRBD1 | TRBJ2-7 | few | TRBV29-1 | CSVGLGQGTREQYF | TGCAGCGTTGGCCTGGGACAGGGAACGCGGGAGCAGTACTTC
- | TRBJ2-3 | few | TRBV6-6 | CASSYGEDTQYF | TGTGCCAGCAGTTACGGTGAAGATACGCAGTATTTT
- | TRBJ2-7 | - | TRBV23-1 | CASSQSCSPRPFSYEQYF | TGCGCCAGCAGTCAATCTTGCAGTCCTAGACCCTTCTCCTACGAGCAGTACTTC
- | TRBJ1-1 | many | TRBV6-2/TRBV6-3 | CASRVNLLREAFF | TGTGCCAGCAGGGTCAACCTTTTAAGAGAAGCTTTCTTT
- | TRBJ1-4 | few | TRBV5-1 | CASSLQGTEKLFF | TGCGCCAGCAGCTTGCAGGGTACGGAAAAACTGTTTTTT
- | TRBJ2-2 | - | TRBV28 | CASRPSGNTGELFF | TGTGCCAGCAGGCCATCAGGGAACACCGGGGAGCTGTTTTTT
TRBD1 | TRBJ1-1 | - | TRBV7-9 | CASSSRTGEAFF | TGTGCCAGCAGCTCCCGGACAGGTGAAGCTTTCTTT
TRBD2 | TRBJ2-1 | medium-sized | TRBV7-9 | CASSFVTGGPAVEQFF | TGTGCCAGCAGCTTTGTCACGGGAGGGCCCGCAGTTGAGCAGTTCTTC
- | TRBJ1-5 | few | TRBV6-5 | CASSAQGRAQPQHF | TGTGCCAGCAGTGCCCAGGGGAGGGCTCAGCCCCAGCATTTT
- | TRBJ2-3 | - | TRBV7-9 | CASSVIADTQYF | TGTGCCAGCAGCGTAATCGCAGATACGCAGTATTTT
- | TRBJ2-5 | few | TRBV6-5 | CASSYSAKETQYF | TGTGCCAGCAGTTACTCGGCTAAAGAGACCCAGTACTTC
- | TRBJ2-2 | many | TRBV3-2 | CASSQGLAGGPNTGELFF | TGTGCCAGCAGCCAAGGACTAGCGGGAGGGCCAAACACCGGGGAGCTGTTTTTT
TRBD1 | TRBJ1-6 | - | TRBV25-1 | CASTGQGNYSPLHF | TGTGCCAGCACCGGACAGGGGAATTACTCACCCCTCCACTTT
- | TRBJ2-5 | - | TRBV5-1 | CASSLGVGQETQYF | TGCGCCAGCAGCTTGGGAGTAGGACAAGAGACCCAGTACTTC
TRBD1 | TRBJ1-5 | - | TRBV7-2 | CASSLGQGENQPQHF | TGTGCCAGCAGCTTAGGACAGGGAGAGAATCAGCCCCAGCATTTT
- | TRBJ1-6 | - | TRBV5-1 | CASSSQGSNSPLHF | TGCGCCAGCAGCTCTCAGGGTAGCAATTCACCCCTCCACTTT
- | TRBJ2-7 | - | TRBV21-1 | CASSKGWPGIAYEQYF | TGTGCCAGCAGCAAAGGATGGCCAGGGATCGCCTACGAGCAGTACTTC